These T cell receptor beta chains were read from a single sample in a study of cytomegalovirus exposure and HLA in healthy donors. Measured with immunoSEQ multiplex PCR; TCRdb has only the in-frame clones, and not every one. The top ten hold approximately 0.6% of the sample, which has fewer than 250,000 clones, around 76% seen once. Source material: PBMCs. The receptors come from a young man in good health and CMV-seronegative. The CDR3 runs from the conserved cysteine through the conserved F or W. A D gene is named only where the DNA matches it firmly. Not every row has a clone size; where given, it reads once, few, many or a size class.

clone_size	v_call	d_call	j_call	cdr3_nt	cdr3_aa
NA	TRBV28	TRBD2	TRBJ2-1	TGTGCCAGCCGACTAGCGGGAGGAAGAAATGAGCAGTTCTTC	CASRLAGGRNEQFF
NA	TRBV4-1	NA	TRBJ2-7	TGCGCCAGCAGCCACCCGGGGTCCTCCTACGAGCAGTACTTC	CASSHPGSSYEQYF
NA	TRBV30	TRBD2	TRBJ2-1	TGTGCCTGGAGTTCCGGGACTAGCGATTACAATGAGCAGTTCTTC	CAWSSGTSDYNEQFF
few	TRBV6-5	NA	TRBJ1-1	TGTGCCAGCAGTTACTCGGAGAGGGGGACTGAAGCTTTCTTT	CASSYSERGTEAFF
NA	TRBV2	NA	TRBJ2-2	TGTGCCAGCAGTGACAGGGGATACACCGGGGAGCTGTTTTTT	CASSDRGYTGELFF
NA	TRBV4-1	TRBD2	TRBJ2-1	TGCGCCAGCAGCCAAGTTTTAGCGGGAGTAAAGATCCATGAGCAGTTCTTC	CASSQVLAGVKIHEQFF
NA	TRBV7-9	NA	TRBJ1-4	TGTGCCAGCAGCTTAGGGGGCAGGGGATTGGGTAATGAAAAACTGTTTTTT	CASSLGGRGLGNEKLFF
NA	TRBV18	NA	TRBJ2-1	TGTGCCAGCTCACCACCCTTAGCGGACCCCTCCTACAATGAGCAGTTCTTC	CASSPPLADPSYNEQFF
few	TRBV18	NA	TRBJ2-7	TGTGCCAGCTCACCACCGGCAGGGGCCTACGAGCAGTACTTC	CASSPPAGAYEQYF
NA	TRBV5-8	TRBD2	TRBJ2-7	TGTGCCAGCAGCGACTCTAGCGGAGCCTACGAGCAGTACTTC	CASSDSSGAYEQYF
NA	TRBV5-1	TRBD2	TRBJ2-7	TGCGCCAGCAGCGGATCTAGCGGGAGGTTGGGGGAGCAGTACTTC	CASSGSSGRLGEQYF
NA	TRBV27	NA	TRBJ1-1	TGTGCCAGCAGTTTATCGTCACAGGGGAACACTGAAGCTTTCTTT	CASSLSSQGNTEAFF
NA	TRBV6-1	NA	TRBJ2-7	TGTGCCAGCAAGGGCTCGGAGGGCCATTACGAGCAGTACTTC	CASKGSEGHYEQYF
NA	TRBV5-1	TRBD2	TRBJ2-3	TGCGCCAGCAGCTTGGCACCAGGGACTATAAGCACAGATACGCAGTATTTT	CASSLAPGTISTDTQYF
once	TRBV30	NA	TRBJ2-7	TGTGCCTCTGAACAGGATACCTCCTACGAGCAGTACTTC	CASEQDTSYEQYF
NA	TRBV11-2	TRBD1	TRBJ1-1	TGTGCCAGCAGCCTCCGGGACAGGGAAACAGCTTTCTTT	CASSLRDRETAFF
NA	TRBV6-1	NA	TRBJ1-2	TGTGCCAGCAGTGAAGGTGGACAGTACTATGGCTACACCTTC	CASSEGGQYYGYTF
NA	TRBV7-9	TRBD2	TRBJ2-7	TGTGCCAGCAGTCAGGGATGGACTAGCGGAGAAAAGGGATCCTACGAGCAGTACTTC	CASSQGWTSGEKGSYEQYF
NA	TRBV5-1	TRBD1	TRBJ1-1	TGCGCCAGCTCCTGGGGACAGAGTACAACTGAAGCTTTCTTT	CASSWGQSTTEAFF
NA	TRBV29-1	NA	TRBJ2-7	TGCAGCGTTTTGTCAGCCTACGAGCAGTACTTC	CSVLSAYEQYF
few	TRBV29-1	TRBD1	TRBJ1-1	TGCAGCGTTGAACACCCCGCAGGGGGCTTTCCCAACACTGAAGCTTTCTTT	CSVEHPAGGFPNTEAFF
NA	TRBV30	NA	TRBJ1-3	TGTGCCTGGAGTACGTTGCAAACGGGCATATATTTT	CAWSTLQTGIYF
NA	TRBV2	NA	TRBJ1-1	TGTGCCAGCAGTGACCCGGGCCTTAAGGGGACTGAAGCTTTCTTT	CASSDPGLKGTEAFF
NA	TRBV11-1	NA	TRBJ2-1	TGTGCCAGCAGCACCGGACTCGACAATGAGCAGTTCTTC	CASSTGLDNEQFF
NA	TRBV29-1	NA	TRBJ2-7	TGCAGCGTCTATGCCCGGAGACGGTCCTTAATGGACGAGCAGTACTTC	CSVYARRRSLMDEQYF
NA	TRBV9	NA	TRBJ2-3	TGTGCCAGCACACGGGAGTTGGGCACAGATACGCAGTATTTT	CASTRELGTDTQYF
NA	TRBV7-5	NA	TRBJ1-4	TGTGCCAGAAGCGACATCGGGACAGGGGCGAGTGAAAAACTGTTTTTT	CARSDIGTGASEKLFF
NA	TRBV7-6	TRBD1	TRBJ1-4	TGTGCCAGCAGCTTATACCAAGGGGGCGTGGGTAATGAAAAACTGTTTTTT	CASSLYQGGVGNEKLFF
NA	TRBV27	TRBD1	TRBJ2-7	TGTGCCAGCAGTTCTGAATCCGGGACAGCTATCCCCTACGAGCAGTACTTC	CASSSESGTAIPYEQYF
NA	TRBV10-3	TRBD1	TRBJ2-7	TGTGCCACCGGTGGGACAGCACTTGCCTACGAGCAGTACTTC	CATGGTALAYEQYF
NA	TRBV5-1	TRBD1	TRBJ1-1	TGCGCCAGCAGCCGGACAGGAGTGGGGACTGAAGCTTTCTTT	CASSRTGVGTEAFF
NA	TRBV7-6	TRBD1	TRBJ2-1	TGTGCCAGCAGCTTAGGGGGCGGACAGGGTCTATACAATGAGCAGTTCTTC	CASSLGGGQGLYNEQFF
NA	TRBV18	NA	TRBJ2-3	TGTGCCAGCTCACCACCTGCATCTCGGAGCCCGGTTACGCAGTATTTT	CASSPPASRSPVTQYF
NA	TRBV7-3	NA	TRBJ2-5	TGTGCCAGCAGCTCCAGGAACCAAGAGACCCAGTACTTC	CASSSRNQETQYF
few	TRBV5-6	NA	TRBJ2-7	TGTGCCAGCAGCTTCCTAGCCGAGGAAGAGCAGTACTTC	CASSFLAEEEQYF
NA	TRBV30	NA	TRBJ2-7	TGTGCCTGGAGTACAGCTGGGACATTGGCCTACGAGCAGTACTTC	CAWSTAGTLAYEQYF
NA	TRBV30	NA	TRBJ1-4	TGTGCCTGGAGTTTAAGACAGATTAATGAAAAACTGTTTTTT	CAWSLRQINEKLFF
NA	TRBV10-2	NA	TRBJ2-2	TGCGCCAGCAGTGACTACAGAAGAAACACCGGGGAGCTGTTTTTT	CASSDYRRNTGELFF
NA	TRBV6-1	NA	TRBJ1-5	TGTGCCAGCATGGAGCAGGGCCCCAGGCCGCATTTT	CASMEQGPRPHF
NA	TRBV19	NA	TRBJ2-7	TGTGCCAGTAGTATAGTCCTAGTCCTGCAGGAGGACCACGAGCAGTACTTC	CASSIVLVLQEDHEQYF
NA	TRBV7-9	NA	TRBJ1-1	TGTTCCAGCAGCTTAGGCTGGCGGCAGGGTGGCACTGAAGCTTTCTTT	CSSSLGWRQGGTEAFF